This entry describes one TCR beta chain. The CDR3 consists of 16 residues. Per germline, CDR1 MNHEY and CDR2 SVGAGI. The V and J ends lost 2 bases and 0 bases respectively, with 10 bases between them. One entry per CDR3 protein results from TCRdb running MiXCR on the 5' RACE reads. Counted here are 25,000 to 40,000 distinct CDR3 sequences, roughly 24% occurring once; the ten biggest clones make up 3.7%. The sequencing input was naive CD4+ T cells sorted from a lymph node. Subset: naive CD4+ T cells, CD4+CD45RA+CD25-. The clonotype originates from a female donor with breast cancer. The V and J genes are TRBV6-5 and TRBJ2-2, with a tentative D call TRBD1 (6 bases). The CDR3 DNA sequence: TGTGCCAGCAGTTACCTGGACAGCCCGAACACCGGGGAGCTGTTTTTT. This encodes CASSYLDSPNTGELFF.